The sequence of this TCR beta chain was determined in a study of T cells after yellow fever vaccination. For the study at large: In the case of low-cell-number fractions, SMART-Seq v4 Ultra Low Input was used for preparation.

This CDR3 has 14 amino acids. After removal of 4 bases from V and 9 bases from J, the junction contained 8 bases not matched to a gene. Germline lookup yields CDR1 LGHNA and CDR2 YSLEER. Points from the study as a whole: It was a small share of clonotypes that appeared in both CD4 and CD8 compartments. Subsequent to the booster, the majority of primary-vaccination clones reappeared (about 97% CD4, about 90% CD8).

A 5'RACE template-switching step, the method used to make TCR cDNA, added a universal primer site and UMIs. Each CDR3 protein is one row after TCRdb ran MiXCR on the 5' RACE reads. The sample contains about 400,000 distinct CDR3 sequences, 6% to 8% of which appear only once. This clonotype was recorded many times. Its antigen is unidentified. The receptor comes from a man aged 25-40 years who received the YFV17D yellow fever vaccine. The sequences come from PBMCs, collected 5 days after the yellow fever booster vaccination. J is TRBJ1-5 and V is TRBV4-3, with 8 bases lining up with TRBD1. Here the CDR3 reads CASSRGTGGGPQHF. CDR3 coding DNA: TGCGCCAGCAGCCGAGGGACAGGCGGGGGGCCCCAGCATTTT.